This record covers a single TCR beta chain. The source of the sample is a study of sequential checkpoint blockade in melanoma. V was pared by 5 bases and J by 4 bases, with 17 bases between. The CDR3 has 15 amino acids. Germline-derived CDR1 and CDR2 are MNHEY and SVGAGI. The treatment here: randomized to nivolumab then ipilimumab (arm A) or the reverse (arm B). The method was immunoSEQ multiplex PCR; TCRdb's version includes in-frame clones alone and lacks a portion of them. The table includes 5,000 or so clones, about two thirds detected once. This sequence was found in a human donor with melanoma. The gene calls are TRBV6-5 and TRBJ1-1; tentatively, D is TRBD1 (5 bases). The input for sequencing was CD8+ T cells sorted from blood (inferred from file names), taken from a patient given nivolumab and ipilimumab in sequence. This chain's CDR3 is CASSPRAWGGTEAFF. The CDR3 DNA sequence: TGTGCCAGCAGTCCCAGGGCATGGGGGGGCACTGAAGCTTTCTTT.